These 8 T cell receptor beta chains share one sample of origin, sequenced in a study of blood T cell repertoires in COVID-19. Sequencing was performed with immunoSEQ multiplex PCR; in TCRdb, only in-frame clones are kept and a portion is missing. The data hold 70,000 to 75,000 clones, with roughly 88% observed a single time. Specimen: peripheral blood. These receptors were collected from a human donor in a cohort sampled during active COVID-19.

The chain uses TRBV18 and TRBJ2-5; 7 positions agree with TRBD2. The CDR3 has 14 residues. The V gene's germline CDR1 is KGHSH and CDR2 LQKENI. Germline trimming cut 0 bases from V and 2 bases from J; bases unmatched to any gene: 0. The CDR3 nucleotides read TGTGCCAGCTCACCACCTAGCGGGCAAGAGACCCAGTACTTC. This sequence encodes CASSPPSGQETQYF.

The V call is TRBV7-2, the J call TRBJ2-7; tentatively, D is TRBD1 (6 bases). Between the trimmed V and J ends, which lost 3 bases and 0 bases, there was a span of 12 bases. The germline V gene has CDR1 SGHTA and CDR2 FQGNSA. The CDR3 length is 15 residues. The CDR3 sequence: CASSFGGPTSYEQYF. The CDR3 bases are TGTGCCAGCAGCTTTGGGGGCCCCACCTCCTACGAGCAGTACTTC.

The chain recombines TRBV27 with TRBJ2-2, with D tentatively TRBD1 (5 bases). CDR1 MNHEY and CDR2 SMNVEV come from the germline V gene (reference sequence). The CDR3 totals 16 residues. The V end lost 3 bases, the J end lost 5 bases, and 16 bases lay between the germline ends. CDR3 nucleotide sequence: TGTGCCAGCAGTTTTTTGGACACCCTTTTAACCGGGGAGCTGTTTTTT. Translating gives CASSFLDTLLTGELFF.

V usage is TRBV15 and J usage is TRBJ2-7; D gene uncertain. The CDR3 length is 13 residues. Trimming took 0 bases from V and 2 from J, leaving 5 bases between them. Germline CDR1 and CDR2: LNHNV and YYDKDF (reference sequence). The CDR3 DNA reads TGTGCCACCAGCAGAGATATTGCCTACGAGCAGTACTTC. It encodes CATSRDIAYEQYF.

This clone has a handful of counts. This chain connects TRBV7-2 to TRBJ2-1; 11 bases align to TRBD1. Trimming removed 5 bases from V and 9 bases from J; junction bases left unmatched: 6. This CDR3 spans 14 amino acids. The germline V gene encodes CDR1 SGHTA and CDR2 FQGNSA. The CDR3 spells CASSPGTGGSEQFF. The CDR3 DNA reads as TGTGCCAGCAGCCCGGGGACAGGGGGTAGTGAGCAGTTCTTC.

CDR3 region: CASSPVRAGGPWDTGELFF. The DNA of the CDR3 is TGCGCCAGCAGCCCAGTCCGGGCGGGGGGGCCTTGGGACACCGGGGAGCTGTTTTTT. The chain employs TRBV5-1 and TRBJ2-2, with 9 bases that match TRBD2. The CDR3 totals 19 residues. Trimming at V came to 4 bases and at J to 3 bases, leaving 16 bases not matched to a gene. CDR1 and CDR2 from the germline V gene are SGHRS and YFSETQ.

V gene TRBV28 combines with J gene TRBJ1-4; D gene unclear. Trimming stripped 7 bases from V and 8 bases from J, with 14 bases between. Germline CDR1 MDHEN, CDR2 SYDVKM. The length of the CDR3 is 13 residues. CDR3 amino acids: CASTIDPREKLFF. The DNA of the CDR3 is TGTGCCAGCACTATAGACCCGAGGGAAAAACTGTTTTTT.

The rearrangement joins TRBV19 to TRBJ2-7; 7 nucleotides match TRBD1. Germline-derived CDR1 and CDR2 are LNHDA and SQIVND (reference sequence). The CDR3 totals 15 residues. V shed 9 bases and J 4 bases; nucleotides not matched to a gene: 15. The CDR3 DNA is TGTGCCAGCGGCGCCACAGGGGCCCCGTGGTACGAGCAGTACTTC. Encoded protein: CASGATGAPWYEQYF.